The present TCR beta chain was sequenced within a study of blood T cell repertoires in COVID-19. Study at large: T cells, B-cell-depleted T cells, or PBMCs provided the cDNA or gDNA that served as material.

Residents of 24 US areas, aged about 18 to 95 years, made up the participants. Cohort assignment relied on participant-reported clinical history. Recovered Cohort 3 donors showed two negative PCRs, clearance, or symptom resolution. The CDR3 runs to 16 residues. Germline trimming cut 0 bases from V and 1 base from J; bases unmatched to any gene: 6. Assay: immunoSEQ multiplex PCR; the TCRdb copy retains only in-frame clones and omits some. The sample includes 240,000 or so clones, about 82% seen only once; the top ten take approximately 2.1%. The sequence derives from a woman in her forties or fifties who had recovered from COVID-19. The sample was PBMCs or T cells enriched from blood (not recorded which). The V gene is TRBV23-1, the J gene TRBJ2-7; 7 bases are shared with TRBD1. TRBV23-1 is an ORF for which the function is uncertain. This CDR3 reads CASSQSGKGASYEQYF. The CDR3, as DNA: TGCGCCAGCAGTCAATCCGGAAAGGGGGCGTCCTACGAGCAGTACTTC.